These 23 T cell receptor beta chains originate from one sample sequenced in a study of blood T cell repertoires in COVID-19 (dated by TCRdb to the early 2020s). The library was prepared using the immunoSEQ multiplex PCR assay. TCRdb retrieved this table from immuneACCESS and kept in-frame rearrangements only. Not all clones are present; in checked studies, unresolved V genes account for under half, and no reason is known for the remainder. This sample lists roughly 310,000 clones; 90% were detected once. The top ten clonotypes cover about 2.4% of the sample. The sample was PBMCs or T cells enriched from blood (not recorded which). Receptor source: a man aged 60 to 69 who had recovered from COVID-19.

Only one count was recorded for this clone. This sequence joins TRBV27 and TRBJ1-5; perhaps TRBD1 as D (6 bases). The CDR3 sequence is 14 residues long. CDR1 and CDR2 (germline): MNHEY, SMNVEV (reference sequence). The germline V and J ends were trimmed by 5 bases and 3 bases, with 11 bases remaining between them. Here the CDR3 reads CASSPGQNNQPQHF. The CDR3 DNA is TGTGCCAGCAGTCCCGGACAGAACAATCAGCCCCAGCATTTT.

The chain joins TRBV10-3 to TRBJ1-5; TRBD1 might be the D (5 bases). Germline V gives CDR1 ENHRY, CDR2 SYGVKD. The V end was cut by 0 bases, the J end by 3 bases, with 9 bases between. The CDR3 spans 15 residues. For the CDR3, the DNA is TGTGCCATCAGTGAGTCCTGGGGCTCCAATCAGCCCCAGCATTTT. Translating gives CAISESWGSNQPQHF.

This clone was observed a handful of times. The chain employs TRBV18 and TRBJ1-1; D is perhaps TRBD1 (5 bases). Trimming removed 0 bases from V and 2 bases from J, with 16 bases in between. In germline, CDR1 is KGHSH, CDR2 LQKENI. The CDR3 contains 17 residues. The DNA of the CDR3 is TGTGCCAGCTCACCACCGGCCCAATGGAGGGGAAACACTGAAGCTTTCTTT. It codes for CASSPPAQWRGNTEAFF.

The CDR3 sequence: CASSQGTGVFNQPQHF. CDR3 in DNA: TGCGCCAGCAGCCAAGGAACAGGGGTATTCAATCAGCCCCAGCATTTT. The chain has TRBV4-3 and TRBJ1-5, with 7 bases fitting TRBD1. From germline, CDR1 is LGHNA and CDR2 YSLEER. The CDR3 extends over 16 amino acids. The trim removed 1 base at V and 3 bases at J, leaving 6 bases unmatched.

The chain employs TRBV13 and TRBJ2-3; 10 positions agree with TRBD2. CDR3 length: 17 residues. J lost 2 bases, V lost 1 base, and 6 bases had no gene match. The germline V gene has CDR1 PRHDT and CDR2 FYEKMQ (reference sequence). The CDR3 region has the DNA TGTGCCAGCAGCTTAGTTTCCGGGACTAGCGCCACAGATACGCAGTATTTT. Translating gives CASSLVSGTSATDTQYF.

The chain carries TRBV5-1 and TRBJ2-3; 8 bases align to TRBD2. J lost 3 bases, V lost 3 bases, and 12 bases had no gene match. This CDR3 is 17 amino acids long. Germline V CDR1 and CDR2: SGHRS, YFSETQ. The CDR3 DNA sequence: TGCGCCAGCAGCTACTACGGGGTTAGCGGGGCGACAGATACGCAGTATTTT. Translating gives CASSYYGVSGATDTQYF.

This rearrangement joins TRBV19 to TRBJ1-5, with a weak D call TRBD1 (6 bases). V shed 1 base and J shed 3 bases, with 10 bases lying between them. The CDR3 has 15 amino acids. Germline V gene sequence: CDR1 LNHDA, CDR2 SQIVND (reference sequence). CDR3 residues: CASSIAGAHNQPQHF. Written as DNA, the CDR3 is TGTGCCAGTAGTATAGCAGGGGCCCACAATCAGCCCCAGCATTTT.

This chain links TRBV18 with TRBJ2-1; D is uncertain. Between the trimmed V and J ends, which lost 5 bases and 2 bases, there was a span of 10 bases. The CDR3 has 14 amino acids. Germline assignment: CDR1 KGHSH and CDR2 LQKENI. CDR3: CASSAVVAYNEQFF. CDR3 nucleotide sequence: TGTGCCAGCTCAGCGGTAGTAGCCTACAATGAGCAGTTCTTC.

This clone was picked up one time. The chain combines TRBV28 with TRBJ1-2; D is uncertain. Germline V gene data show CDR1 as MDHEN and CDR2 as SYDVKM. This CDR3 has 14 residues. Trimming shortened V by 6 bases and J by 4 bases, and 15 bases separated the two germline ends. CDR3 nucleotide sequence: TGTGCCAGCAGCCCCCGTAGTAGTAGCTATGGCTACACCTTC. This translates into CASSPRSSSYGYTF.

The chain uses TRBV25-1 and TRBJ2-2; D not certain. This CDR3 has 15 amino acids. CDR1 is MGHDK and CDR2 is SYGVNS in the germline V gene. Trimming cost V 4 bases and J 8 bases, with 17 bases left between them. CDR3 in amino acids: CASSAPGRVLGELFF. The CDR3 DNA reads TGTGCCAGCAGTGCCCCCGGTCGGGTTTTAGGGGAGCTGTTTTTT.

This clone appeared a few times. The V gene is TRBV5-4, the J gene TRBJ2-7; a weak D match, TRBD2 (6 bases). This CDR3 is 16 amino acids long. CDR1 is SGHNT and CDR2 is YYREEE in the germline V gene (reference sequence). With 1 base removed from V and 4 bases from J, the gap between germline ends came to 18 bases. The chain's CDR3 is CASSLRSLRGDYEQYF. The DNA of the CDR3 is TGTGCCAGCAGCTTGCGATCCTTGCGGGGAGATTACGAGCAGTACTTC.

The chain couples TRBV19 to TRBJ1-2; D is unclear. Deletions cut 3 bases from V and 5 bases from J, with 10 bases between. The CDR3 spans 13 residues. CDR1 is LNHDA, CDR2 SQIVND, per germline (reference sequence). The CDR3 region is CASSIGRNYGYTF. CDR3 bases: TGTGCCAGTAGTATTGGCAGAAATTATGGCTACACCTTC.

The chain has TRBV9 and TRBJ2-2; no clear D. CDR3 size: 15 residues. The germline gives CDR1 SGDLS, CDR2 YYNGEE. Between the trimmed V and J ends, which lost 4 bases and 0 bases, there was a span of 10 bases. The chain's CDR3 is CASSPLVTNTGELFF. The CDR3 nucleotides are TGTGCCAGCAGCCCCCTTGTTACGAACACCGGGGAGCTGTTTTTT.

This rearrangement joins TRBV9 to TRBJ2-1, with D possibly being TRBD2 (6 bases). This CDR3 spans 15 amino acids. V shed 6 bases and J shed 4 bases, with 17 bases lying between them. Looked up from germline, CDR1 is SGDLS and CDR2 is YYNGEE. CDR3 in DNA: TGTGCCAGCACGTCGGAGGGGCAGCTTTACAATGAGCAGTTCTTC. Its protein is CASTSEGQLYNEQFF. The full variable domain, its missing parts supplied by reference TRBV9 and TRBJ2-1, is DSGVTQTPKHLITATGQRVTLRCSPRSGDLSVYWYQQSLDQGLQFLIQYYNGEERAKGNILERFSAQQFPDLHSELNLSSLELGDSALYFCASTSEGQLYNEQFFGPGTRLTVL.

The chain carries TRBV4-1 and TRBJ1-5, with D unclear. V was shortened by 3 bases and J by 5 bases, with 8 bases between the two germline ends. The germline V gene has CDR1 MGHRA and CDR2 YSYEKL. This CDR3 region has 13 residues. CDR3 coding DNA: TGCGCCAGCAGCCAGGGTCGGGATCAGCCCCAGCATTTT. Translated, it gives CASSQGRDQPQHF.

The V call is TRBV30, the J call TRBJ1-2, with 8 bases lining up with TRBD1. Germline assignment: CDR1 GTSNPN and CDR2 SVGIG (reference sequence). The CDR3 has 16 amino acids. V was pared by 5 bases and J by 4 bases, with 15 bases of the junction left unmatched. CDR3 loop: CAWGWTGLPSSYGYTF. CDR3 in DNA: TGTGCCTGGGGATGGACAGGGCTACCTAGCTCCTATGGCTACACCTTC.

The chain carries TRBV29-1 and TRBJ2-5; 9 bases align to TRBD1. Unmatched junction bases numbered 9, after V lost 7 bases and J lost 6 bases. Germline CDR1 SQVTM, CDR2 ANQGSEA. The CDR3 sequence is 13 residues long. The CDR3 spells CSAGTGGFKTQYF. CDR3 bases: TGCAGCGCTGGAACAGGGGGCTTTAAGACCCAGTACTTC.

The chain carries TRBV12-3 or TRBV12-4 and TRBJ1-5; D not resolved. The V end lost 9 bases, the J end lost 2 bases, and 11 bases lay between the germline ends. This CDR3 region has 13 residues. In DNA, the CDR3 is TGTGCCAGTTCCAAACGGGGCAATCAGCCCCAGCATTTT. Its translation is CASSKRGNQPQHF.

The chain employs TRBV10-1 and TRBJ2-5; possibly TRBD2 for D (6 bases). V lost 5 bases and J lost 4, with 20 bases in between. There are 16 residues in the CDR3. CDR1 is WNHNN and CDR2 is SYGVQD in the germline V gene (reference sequence). CDR3 DNA sequence: TGCGCCAGCAGTCACTTCGGTAGCGGCCCCGGAGAGACCCAGTACTTC. It codes for CASSHFGSGPGETQYF.

The chain has TRBV19 and TRBJ2-7, with 7 bases identical to TRBD2. The trim removed 3 bases at V and 3 bases at J, leaving 5 bases unmatched. This CDR3 is 14 amino acids long. Germline V CDR1 and CDR2: LNHDA, SQIVND (reference sequence). The chain's CDR3 is CASSIGREGYEQYF. CDR3 nucleotide sequence: TGTGCCAGTAGTATTGGCAGGGAGGGCTACGAGCAGTACTTC.

This clone has just one count. The chain joins TRBV5-1 to TRBJ2-1; 10 positions match TRBD2. Germline CDR1 reads SGHRS; CDR2 reads YFSETQ. The CDR3 totals 15 residues. The junction had 8 bases not matched to a gene; V was cut back by 5 bases and J by 6 bases. CDR3 coding DNA: TGCGCCAGCAGTTCTAGCGGGAGCGGCGGCAATGAGCAGTTCTTC. It codes for CASSSSGSGGNEQFF.

The V call is TRBV19, the J call TRBJ1-6; weak D call: TRBD1 (5 bases). The CDR3 loop spans 15 amino acids. Germline CDR1 LNHDA, CDR2 SQIVND (reference sequence). The ends were cut back, 1 base at V and 5 bases at J, with 9 bases in the middle. DNA of the CDR3: TGTGCCAGTAGTATAGGGGGCAGCGATAATTCACCCCTCCACTTT. Protein product: CASSIGGSDNSPLHF.

Regarding this clone: This CDR3 is also generated by other DNA sequences in the sample. The chain uses TRBV19 and TRBJ1-5, with 8 bases aligning to TRBD1. This CDR3 is 15 amino acids long. CDR1 and CDR2 (germline): LNHDA, SQIVND (reference sequence). Trimming at V came to 4 bases and at J to 1 base, leaving 3 bases not matched to a gene. CDR3 residues: CASSTTGGSNQPQHF. CDR3 DNA sequence: TGTGCCAGTAGTACTACAGGGGGAAGCAATCAGCCCCAGCATTTT.